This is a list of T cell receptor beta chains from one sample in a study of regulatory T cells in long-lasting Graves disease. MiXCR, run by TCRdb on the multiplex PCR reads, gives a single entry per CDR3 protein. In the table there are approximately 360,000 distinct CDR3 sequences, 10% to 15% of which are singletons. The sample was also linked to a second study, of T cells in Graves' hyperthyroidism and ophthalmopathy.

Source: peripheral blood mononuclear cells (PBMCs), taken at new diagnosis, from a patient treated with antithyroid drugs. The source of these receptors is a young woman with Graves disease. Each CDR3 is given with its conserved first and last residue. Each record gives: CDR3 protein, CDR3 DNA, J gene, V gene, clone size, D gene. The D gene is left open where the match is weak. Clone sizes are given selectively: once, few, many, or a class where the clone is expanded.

CDR3aa: CASSQTGTSGSQGAQFF
CDR3nt: TGTGCCAGCAGTCAAACCGGGACTAGCGGTTCACAAGGAGCGCAGTTCTTC
j_gene: TRBJ2-1
v_gene: TRBV6-1
abundance: few
d_gene: TRBD2

CDR3aa: CASSPGQLPTYEQYF
CDR3nt: TGTGCCAGCTCACCCGGACAGTTACCTACTTACGAGCAGTACTTC
j_gene: TRBJ2-7
v_gene: TRBV18
abundance: many
d_gene: .

CDR3aa: CASSQGRRFSTDTQYF
CDR3nt: TGTGCCAGCAGCCAAGGCCGGAGGTTTAGCACAGATACGCAGTATTTT
j_gene: TRBJ2-3
v_gene: TRBV7-8
abundance: many
d_gene: .

CDR3aa: CSARTDSRNEKLFF
CDR3nt: TGCAGTGCTAGGACGGACAGCCGGAATGAAAAACTGTTTTTT
j_gene: TRBJ1-4
v_gene: TRBV20-1
abundance: few
d_gene: .

CDR3aa: CASRAGTAFTGELFF
CDR3nt: TGCGCCAGCAGAGCCGGGACAGCCTTCACCGGGGAGCTGTTTTTT
j_gene: TRBJ2-2
v_gene: TRBV5-1
abundance: few
d_gene: TRBD1

CDR3aa: CASSLWGDWTITEAFF
CDR3nt: TGTGCCAGCAGCCTGTGGGGAGATTGGACGATCACTGAAGCTTTCTTT
j_gene: TRBJ1-1
v_gene: TRBV5-4
abundance: many
d_gene: .

CDR3aa: CASSLELAGGRVANVLTF
CDR3nt: TGCGCCAGCAGCTTGGAACTAGCGGGGGGGCGTGTGGCCAACGTCCTGACTTTC
j_gene: TRBJ2-6
v_gene: TRBV5-1
abundance: few
d_gene: TRBD2

CDR3aa: CASSRGAREAFF
CDR3nt: TGTGCCAGCAGCCGAGGGGCTCGGGAAGCTTTCTTT
j_gene: TRBJ1-1
v_gene: TRBV5-5
abundance: few
d_gene: .

CDR3aa: CASSIGGRGNEQFF
CDR3nt: TGTGCCAGTAGTATCGGCGGGAGAGGGAATGAGCAGTTCTTC
j_gene: TRBJ2-1
v_gene: TRBV19
abundance: many
d_gene: TRBD2

CDR3aa: CSVNSNTDTQYF
CDR3nt: TGCAGCGTTAACTCTAACACAGATACGCAGTATTTT
j_gene: TRBJ2-3
v_gene: TRBV29-1
abundance: many
d_gene: .

CDR3aa: CSARDHLASTQETQYF
CDR3nt: TGCAGTGCTAGAGATCACCTAGCGAGTACCCAAGAGACCCAGTACTTC
j_gene: TRBJ2-5
v_gene: TRBV20-1
abundance: many
d_gene: .

CDR3aa: CASSVGTGLSYEQYF
CDR3nt: TGTGCCAGCAGCGTCGGGACAGGGCTCTCATACGAGCAGTACTTC
j_gene: TRBJ2-7
v_gene: TRBV9
abundance: few
d_gene: TRBD1

CDR3aa: CASSLEGRETGELFF
CDR3nt: TGTGCCAGCAGCTTAGAGGGCAGGGAAACCGGGGAGCTGTTTTTT
j_gene: TRBJ2-2
v_gene: TRBV11-2
abundance: many
d_gene: .

CDR3aa: CSVVGTENTEAFF
CDR3nt: TGCAGCGTTGTCGGGACCGAGAACACTGAAGCTTTCTTT
j_gene: TRBJ1-1
v_gene: TRBV29-1
abundance: .
d_gene: .

CDR3aa: CAWSWQSNQPQHF
CDR3nt: TGTGCCTGGAGTTGGCAGTCTAATCAGCCCCAGCATTTT
j_gene: TRBJ1-5
v_gene: TRBV30
abundance: many
d_gene: .

CDR3aa: CASWRGSITGELFF
CDR3nt: TGTGCCAGCTGGAGGGGGTCGATCACCGGGGAGCTGTTTTTT
j_gene: TRBJ2-2
v_gene: TRBV7-9
abundance: many
d_gene: .

CDR3aa: CSVRGTGGKLFF
CDR3nt: TGCAGCGTCAGAGGGACAGGCGGAAAACTGTTTTTT
j_gene: TRBJ1-4
v_gene: TRBV29-1
abundance: many
d_gene: TRBD1

CDR3aa: CASRKRLDEKLFF
CDR3nt: TGTGCCAGCAGAAAACGCCTCGATGAAAAACTGTTTTTT
j_gene: TRBJ1-4
v_gene: TRBV6-1
abundance: .
d_gene: .

CDR3aa: CASSFLGGDEQFF
CDR3nt: TGTGCCAGCAGCTTCTTGGGGGGGGATGAGCAGTTCTTC
j_gene: TRBJ2-1
v_gene: TRBV6-1
abundance: many
d_gene: TRBD2

CDR3aa: CASSQRSPYGYTF
CDR3nt: TGTGCCAGCAGCCAACGCAGCCCCTATGGCTACACCTTC
j_gene: TRBJ1-2
v_gene: TRBV4-2
abundance: few
d_gene: .

CDR3aa: CASGLTSQGAGETQYF
CDR3nt: TGTGCTAGTGGTTTGACCTCGCAGGGGGCAGGAGAGACCCAGTACTTC
j_gene: TRBJ2-5
v_gene: TRBV12-5
abundance: .
d_gene: TRBD1

CDR3aa: CASSAPGFQPQHF
CDR3nt: TGTGCCAGCAGTGCACCAGGGTTTCAGCCCCAGCATTTT
j_gene: TRBJ1-5
v_gene: TRBV6-1
abundance: few
d_gene: .

CDR3aa: CASSLRTANNQPQHF
CDR3nt: TGTGCCAGCAGCCTGCGGACAGCTAACAATCAGCCCCAGCATTTT
j_gene: TRBJ1-5
v_gene: TRBV28
abundance: many
d_gene: .

CDR3aa: CASSLNGAGYGYTF
CDR3nt: TGTGCCAGCAGTTTAAACGGGGCCGGCTATGGCTACACCTTC
j_gene: TRBJ1-2
v_gene: TRBV27
abundance: few
d_gene: .

CDR3aa: CASSLTRATEAFF
CDR3nt: TGTGCCAGCAGCCTGACCCGAGCCACGGAAGCTTTCTTT
j_gene: TRBJ1-1
v_gene: TRBV5-4
abundance: many
d_gene: .